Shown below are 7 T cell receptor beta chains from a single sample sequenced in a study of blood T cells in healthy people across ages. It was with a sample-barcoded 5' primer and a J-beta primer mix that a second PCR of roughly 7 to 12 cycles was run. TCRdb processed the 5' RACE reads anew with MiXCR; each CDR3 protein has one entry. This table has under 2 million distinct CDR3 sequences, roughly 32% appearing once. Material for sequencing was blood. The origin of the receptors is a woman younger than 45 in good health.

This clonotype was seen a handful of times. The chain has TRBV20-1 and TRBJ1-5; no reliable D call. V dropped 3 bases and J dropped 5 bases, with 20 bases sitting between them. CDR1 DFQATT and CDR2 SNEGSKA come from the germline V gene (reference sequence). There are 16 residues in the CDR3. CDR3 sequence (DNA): TGCAGTGCTAGGGGCCCCGGGGTAGGAATCGATCAGCCCCAGCATTTT. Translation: CSARGPGVGIDQPQHF.

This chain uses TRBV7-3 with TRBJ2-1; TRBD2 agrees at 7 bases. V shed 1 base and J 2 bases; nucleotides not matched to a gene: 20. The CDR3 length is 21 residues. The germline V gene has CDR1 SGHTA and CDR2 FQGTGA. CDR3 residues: CASSLISGGSSGLRPYNEQFF. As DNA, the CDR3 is TGTGCCAGCAGCTTAATTTCCGGGGGGTCCAGCGGGCTAAGGCCCTACAATGAGCAGTTCTTC.

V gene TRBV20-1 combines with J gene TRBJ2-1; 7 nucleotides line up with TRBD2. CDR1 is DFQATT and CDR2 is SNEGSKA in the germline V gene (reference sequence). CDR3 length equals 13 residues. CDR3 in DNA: TGCAGCGGGAGCGGGATAGCATACAATGAGCAGTTCTTC. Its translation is CSGSGIAYNEQFF.

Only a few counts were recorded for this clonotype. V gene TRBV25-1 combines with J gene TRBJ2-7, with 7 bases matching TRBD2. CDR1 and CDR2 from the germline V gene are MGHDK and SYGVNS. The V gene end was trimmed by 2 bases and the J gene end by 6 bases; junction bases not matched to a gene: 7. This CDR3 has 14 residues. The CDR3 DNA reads TGTGCCAGCAGTGAAGGGACTACCCCTCGCGAGCAGTACTTC. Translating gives CASSEGTTPREQYF.

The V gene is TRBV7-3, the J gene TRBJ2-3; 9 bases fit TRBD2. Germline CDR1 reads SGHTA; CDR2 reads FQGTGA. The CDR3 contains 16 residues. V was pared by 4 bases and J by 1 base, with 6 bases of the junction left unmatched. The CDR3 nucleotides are TGTGCCAGCAGCTCGTCCTTAGCGGGGGGCACAGATACGCAGTATTTT. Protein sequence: CASSSSLAGGTDTQYF. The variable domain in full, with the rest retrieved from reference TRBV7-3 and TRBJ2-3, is GAGVSQTPSNKVTEKGKYVELRCDPISGHTALYWYRQSLGQGPEFLIYFQGTGAADDSGLPNDRFFAVRPEGSVSTLKIQRTERGDSAVYLCASSSSLAGGTDTQYFGPGTRLTVL.

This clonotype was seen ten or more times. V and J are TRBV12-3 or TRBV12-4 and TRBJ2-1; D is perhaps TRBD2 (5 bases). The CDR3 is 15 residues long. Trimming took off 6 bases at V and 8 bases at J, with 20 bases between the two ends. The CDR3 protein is CASSNARAPGDEQFF. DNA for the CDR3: TGTGCCAGCAGCAACGCGAGGGCCCCCGGTGATGAGCAGTTCTTC.

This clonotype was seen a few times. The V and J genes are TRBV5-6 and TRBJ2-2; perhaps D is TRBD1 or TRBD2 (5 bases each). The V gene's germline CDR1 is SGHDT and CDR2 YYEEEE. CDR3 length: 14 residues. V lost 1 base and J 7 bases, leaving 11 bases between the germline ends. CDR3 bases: TGTGCCAGCAGCTTGATGAGGGGCGGCGGGGAGCTGTTTTTT. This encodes CASSLMRGGGELFF. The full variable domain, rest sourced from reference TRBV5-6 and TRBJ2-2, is DAGVTQSPTHLIKTRGQQVTLRCSPKSGHDTVSWYQQALGQGPQFIFQYYEEEERQRGNFPDRFSGHQFPNYSSELNVNALLLGDSALYLCASSLMRGGGELFFGEGSRLTVL.